The sequence of this T cell receptor beta chain was determined in a study of blood T cell repertoires in COVID-19. Study-level background: Researchers got acute and convalescent COVID-19 samples from the United States, Italy and Spain.

As processed by the authors: It was from reference gene primer amplification that nucleated cell counts were estimated. Repertoires were generated with immunoSEQ multiplex PCR, while TCRdb's copy carries only in-frame clones and drops some. That table supplies the V and J calls and clone size; D and trimming were determined from the DNA. The sample includes more than 95,000 clones, over 75% seen only once; the top ten take approximately 1.1%. Losses at the gene ends were 4 bases for V and 6 bases for J; bases not matched to a gene: 4. This CDR3 comprises 15 residues. Germline V gene sequence: CDR1 SEHNR, CDR2 FQNEAQ (reference sequence).

The sequence came from a woman aged 80 or over with acute or convalescent COVID-19. Source material: peripheral blood. V usage is TRBV7-9 and J usage is TRBJ1-6; 9 nucleotides line up with TRBD1. The CDR3 region is CASSSGTGSNSPLHF. The CDR3 DNA is TGTGCCAGCAGCTCTGGGACAGGGAGTAATTCACCCCTCCACTTT.